Here is one TCR beta chain with its context. These data originate in a study of tumor-infiltrating lymphocytes in oesophageal squamous cell carcinoma. Germline CDR1 SGHVS, CDR2 FNYEAQ. The ends lost 1 base at V and 7 bases at J; junction bases unmatched: 10. The CDR3 spans 17 residues. In TCRdb, the PCR reads were re-called with MiXCR into one record per CDR3 protein. The sample has approximately 12,000 distinct CDR3 sequences, approximately 59% seen once. This rearrangement joins TRBV7-6 to TRBJ2-1; 10 nucleotides line up with TRBD2. The TCR comes from a male donor with esophageal squamous cell carcinoma. The source material was esophageal tumor tissue. Written as DNA, the CDR3 is TGTGCCAGCAGCTTAGGTTCGGGACTAGCGAAATATAATGAGCAGTTCTTC. Protein product: CASSLGSGLAKYNEQFF.